The rows below give T cell receptor beta chains drawn from one sample of a study of beta chain features in type 1 diabetes. This table comes from immunoSEQ multiplex PCR, and its TCRdb copy is limited to in-frame clones, with some not included. The sample lists a few hundred thousand clones; approximately 11% were seen once. Material for sequencing was central memory CD4+ T cells from blood. The origin of the receptors is a man aged 18 to 30 in good health. CDR3s include the opening cysteine and the closing phenylalanine or tryptophan. The order of the fields is V gene, clone size, D gene, J gene, CDR3 DNA, CDR3 protein. The D gene is left open where the match is weak. The size entry is marked missing in some rows and otherwise reads once, few, many or a size class.

TRBV14,.,TRBD2,TRBJ2-1,TGTGCCAGCAGCCGACGGACTAGCGGGAACTCCTACAATGAGCAGTTCTTC,CASSRRTSGNSYNEQFF
TRBV5-1,.,TRBD1,TRBJ2-3,TGCGCCAGCAGCCAACCGGGACAGGGGACAGATACGCAGTATTTT,CASSQPGQGTDTQYF
TRBV4-2,many,.,TRBJ1-1,TGTGCCAGCAGCCGGCTCGGGATCTCCGCCGAAGCTTTCTTT,CASSRLGISAEAFF
TRBV4-2,.,TRBD2,TRBJ2-1,TGTGCCAGCAGCCGCAACGGGAGGGCCTACAATGAGCAGTTCTTC,CASSRNGRAYNEQFF
TRBV7-3,few,.,TRBJ2-1,TGTGCCAGCAGCCCTTCCTATGGGGTCTCCTACAATGAGCAGTTCTTC,CASSPSYGVSYNEQFF
TRBV11-2,few,.,TRBJ2-5,TGTGCCAGCAGCCGAGGCCGGCCTAGCGAAGAGACCCAGTACTTC,CASSRGRPSEETQYF
TRBV25-1,many,.,TRBJ2-6,TGTGCCAGCAGTGAATCGGTCAAAGGCTCTGCTGGGGCCAACGTCCTGACTTTC,CASSESVKGSAGANVLTF
TRBV30,.,.,TRBJ2-1,TGTGCCTGGAGCTCTCACAATGAGCAGTTCTTC,CAWSSHNEQFF
TRBV6-1,.,.,TRBJ1-2,TGTGCCGTAAGCGGGGCTGGCTATGGCTACACCTTC,CAVSGAGYGYTF
TRBV11-2,.,.,TRBJ1-2,TGTGCCAGCAGCGGGGGCAGCCCATATGGCTACACCTTC,CASSGGSPYGYTF
TRBV6-1,.,.,TRBJ1-1,TGTGCCAGCAGTACCTTCCAGGGTAGGAATGAAGCTTTCTTT,CASSTFQGRNEAFF
TRBV30,few,.,TRBJ1-5,TGTGCCTGGACTAATCAGGGTCAGCCCCAGCATTTT,CAWTNQGQPQHF
TRBV2,few,.,TRBJ2-1,TGTGCCAGCAGGCAGGGCCGGAGTTCCTACAATGAGCAGTTCTTC,CASRQGRSSYNEQFF
TRBV25-1,.,TRBD1,TRBJ2-3,TGTGCCAGCAGTGTAGGGAGACAGGGGGCTGGGACAGATACGCAGTATTTT,CASSVGRQGAGTDTQYF
TRBV18,.,.,TRBJ2-7,TGTGCCAGCTCCCTTGACCAGTCGACCGAGCAGTACTTC,CASSLDQSTEQYF
TRBV4-2,.,TRBD2,TRBJ2-1,TGTGCCAGCAGTTTGCCGGGAGGTCCCTACAATGAGCAGTTCTTC,CASSLPGGPYNEQFF
TRBV30,.,.,TRBJ2-6,TGTGCCTGGAGTACGGGGGGGGCCAACGTCCTGACTTTC,CAWSTGGANVLTF
TRBV7-2,few,.,TRBJ2-1,TGTGCCAGCAGCCCGTACTTTACACATGAGCAGTTCTTC,CASSPYFTHEQFF
TRBV11-3,.,.,TRBJ2-1,TGTGCCAGCAGCCGGGACCGCCACAATGAGCAGTTCTTC,CASSRDRHNEQFF
TRBV15,.,.,TRBJ1-6,TGTGCCACCAGCGGGGGCATCGAATTCCCCCTCCACTTT,CATSGGIEFPLHF
TRBV2,few,TRBD1,TRBJ2-2,TGTGCCAGCAACCGAGACAGGGCCACCGGGGAGCTGTTTTTT,CASNRDRATGELFF
TRBV9,.,.,TRBJ2-1,TGTGCCAGCAGCCCCCGGACGGACCGCGGTGAGCAGTTCTTC,CASSPRTDRGEQFF
TRBV5-1,.,.,TRBJ2-7,TGCGCCAGCAGCTTGGCCTTTCTGAGGACCGGGGGCCTCCCCTACGAGCAGTACTTC,CASSLAFLRTGGLPYEQYF
TRBV30,few,TRBD1,TRBJ1-1,TGTGCCTGGAGCTCCCGGACAGGGCTTCTCGCTGAAGCTTTCTTT,CAWSSRTGLLAEAFF
TRBV6-1,few,.,TRBJ1-5,TGTGCCAGCAGTCCACAGGGAGTAAATCAGCCCCAGCATTTT,CASSPQGVNQPQHF
TRBV5-6,many,TRBD2,TRBJ2-5,TGTGCCAGCAGCTCCTCGACTAGCGGGAGGGAGACCCAGTACTTC,CASSSSTSGRETQYF
TRBV7-2,.,TRBD2,TRBJ2-7,TGTGCCAGCAAGGGGACTAGCGGGACCTACGAGCAGTACTTC,CASKGTSGTYEQYF
TRBV9,.,TRBD1,TRBJ1-2,TGTGCCAGCAGCGTAGCCGGGACAGGGACTGGCTACACCTTC,CASSVAGTGTGYTF
TRBV11-1,.,.,TRBJ1-2,TGTGCCAGCAGCTTAGAGGGATCGGGAGGCTACACCTTC,CASSLEGSGGYTF
TRBV7-9,few,.,TRBJ2-3,TGTGCCAGCAGCGTTACAGATACGCAGTATTTT,CASSVTDTQYF
TRBV28,.,.,TRBJ2-1,TGTGGCACGGGGACCGACTACAATGAGCAGTTCTTC,CGTGTDYNEQFF
TRBV18,.,.,TRBJ2-7,TGTGCCAGCTCACCCGACAGGAACGGGCAGTACTTC,CASSPDRNGQYF
TRBV6-6,many,TRBD2,TRBJ2-1,TGTGCCAGCAGAGCCACTCTAGCGGGAGCCTTTAATGAGCAGTTCTTC,CASRATLAGAFNEQFF
TRBV28,few,TRBD1,TRBJ2-1,TGTGCCAGCAGTTCTGCCGGGACAGGGGGCGATGAGCAGTTCTTC,CASSSAGTGGDEQFF
TRBV29-1,.,TRBD1,TRBJ2-7,TGCAGCGTTGAAGATCGGGGGACAGGGTTCTTC,CSVEDRGTGFF
TRBV7-6,few,.,TRBJ2-5,TGTGCCAGCACCCCGGGTTTAGCCCAGTACTTC,CASTPGLAQYF
TRBV28,few,TRBD2,TRBJ2-7,TGTGCCAGCAAGGGCGTAAGGACTAGAGCCTACGAGCAGTACTTC,CASKGVRTRAYEQYF
TRBV10-3,many,.,TRBJ1-1,TGTGCCATCAGTGAGTCGCAGTACACTGAAGCTTTCTTT,CAISESQYTEAFF
TRBV5-1,.,TRBD2,TRBJ2-3,TGCGCCAGCAGCTCCGGGACTAGCGGGAGTGCAGATACGCAGTATTTT,CASSSGTSGSADTQYF
TRBV7-9,few,.,TRBJ2-3,TGTGCCAGCAGCCTCCTCCAAAGCACAGATACGCAGTATTTT,CASSLLQSTDTQYF
TRBV5-1,few,.,TRBJ2-3,TGCGCCAGCAGCTTGATTGGGGGAGCGGATACGCAGTATTTT,CASSLIGGADTQYF
TRBV6-5,.,.,TRBJ2-3,TGTGCCAGCAGCCCCGGGTTAGATACGCAGTATTTT,CASSPGLDTQYF
TRBV6-5,few,.,TRBJ2-3,TGTGCCAGCCGTTTCCGGGGTGGTACGCAGTATTTT,CASRFRGGTQYF
TRBV30,.,.,TRBJ2-7,TGTGCCTGGAGTGAACGGTCCCAGTACGAGCAGTACTTC,CAWSERSQYEQYF
TRBV5-1,few,.,TRBJ2-5,TGCGCCAGCAGCCTTGGAGTCCAAGAGACCCAGTACTTC,CASSLGVQETQYF
TRBV28,.,TRBD1,TRBJ1-5,TGTGCCAGCAGTTCACTACAGGGGGCTAACAATCAGCCCCAGCATTTT,CASSSLQGANNQPQHF
TRBV29-1,many,.,TRBJ2-5,TGCAGCCTTTGGACCCAAGAGACCCAGTACTTC,CSLWTQETQYF
TRBV29-1,many,.,TRBJ2-7,TGCAGCGCTAGAATTGGCGGTCCCTTGGAGCAGTACTTC,CSARIGGPLEQYF
TRBV18,.,.,TRBJ2-7,TGTGCCAGCTCACCACTTCCCAGGGACTACGAGCAGTACTTC,CASSPLPRDYEQYF
TRBV15,.,.,TRBJ1-4,TGTGCCACCAGCAGAGATGGTATGGAAAAACTGTTTTTT,CATSRDGMEKLFF
TRBV29-1,many,.,TRBJ1-1,TGCAGCGTTACATACGACCGGTCACAAGCTTTCTTT,CSVTYDRSQAFF
TRBV5-1,few,TRBD1,TRBJ2-1,TGCGCCAGCGGGACAGCGACCTACAATGAGCAGTTCTTC,CASGTATYNEQFF
TRBV7-2,.,.,TRBJ2-2,TGTGCCAGCAGTAAAAGGGAGCTGTTTTTT,CASSKRELFF
TRBV6-5,few,.,TRBJ1-1,TGTGCCAGCAGTTACGACCCAGGGAGGCGCACTGAAGCTTTCTTT,CASSYDPGRRTEAFF